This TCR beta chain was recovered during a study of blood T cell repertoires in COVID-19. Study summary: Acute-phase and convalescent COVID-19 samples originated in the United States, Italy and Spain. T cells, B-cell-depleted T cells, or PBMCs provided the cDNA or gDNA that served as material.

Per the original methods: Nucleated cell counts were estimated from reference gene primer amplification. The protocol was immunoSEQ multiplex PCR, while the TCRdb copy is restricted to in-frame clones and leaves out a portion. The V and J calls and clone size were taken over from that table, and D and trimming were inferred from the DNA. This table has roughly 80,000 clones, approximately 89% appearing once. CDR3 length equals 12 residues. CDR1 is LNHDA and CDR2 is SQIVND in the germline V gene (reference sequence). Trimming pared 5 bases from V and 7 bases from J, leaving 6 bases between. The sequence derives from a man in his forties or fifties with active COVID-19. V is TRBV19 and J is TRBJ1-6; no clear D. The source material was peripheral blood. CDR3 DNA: TGTGCCAGTAGTCACAGAAATTCACCCCTCCACTTT. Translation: CASSHRNSPLHF.